This TCR beta chain appears in the sequencing data of a study of human CD4 T cells and Enterobacteriaceae (dated by TCRdb to the early 2020s). Context from the whole study: E. coli, K. pneumoniae, E. aerogenes, S. flexneri, S. sonnei, S. typhimurium and S. aureus were used as stimulating bacteria and were heat-inactivated after culture.

Proliferating activated T cells were FACS-sorted as CFSE-low CD25+ ICOS+ cells after about 6-7 days. Sorted memory CD4+ T cells were CFSE-labeled and cultured at a 2:1 ratio with irradiated autologous monocytes pulsed with antigen. Memory CD4+ T cells, defined as all CD4+ cells other than CD45RA+CCR7+CD95- naive cells, were FACS-sorted on a FACSAria III to a purity of over 98%. Blood from healthy donors was obtained from blood donation centers in Switzerland. Positive selection with CD4 and CD14 magnetic microbeads was used to enrich total CD4+ T cells and monocytes. Before sorting, CD8+, CD14+, CD16+, CD56+, CD19+ and CD25-bright cells were excluded. Heat inactivation of the bacteria was done at 60 degrees C for 2 to 3 hours, with the bacteria added at more than 1.5 particles per monocyte, while M. tuberculosis lysate was used at 3 ug/ml. The TCR Vbeta genes were sequenced from CFSE-low memory CD4+ T cells that had proliferated after primary stimulation with Enterobacteriaceae or with control bacteria. Analysis of each bacteria-reactive repertoire was performed in two to four different donors across two independent experiments. Ficoll-Paque Plus was used to isolate peripheral blood mononuclear cells from donor blood.

On this clone: Germline and junction disagree at one end, which may indicate a read error.

Including the terminal cysteine and phenylalanine, the CDR3 comprises 10 residues. Only the CDR3 portion is preserved as DNA: 30 bases, with reading frame beginning at the first base. CDR1 and CDR2 are read off the germline V gene as MGHRA and YSYEKL. Results and caveats for the whole study, not just this receptor: Clonotypes shared across Enterobacteriaceae cultures accounted for roughly 25-55% of unique rearrangements but about 65-93% of templates, whereas sharing with control bacteria was rare. The Enterobacteriaceae-reactive repertoires were polyclonal but had fewer clonotypes than the S. aureus- or M. tuberculosis-reactive repertoires, and the Enterobacteriaceae-reactive repertoires clustered together.

Survey-level sequencing, with a detection sensitivity of one cell in 40,000, was applied to the CFSE-low antigen-reactive cultures. Genomic DNA was extracted from cell pellets with the QIAamp DNA Micro Kit, and its quantity and purity were checked by spectrophotometry. The immunoSEQ multiplex PCR assay was used to amplify the TCR Vbeta CDR3 regions. Amplicons were sequenced on the Illumina HiSeq platform. Retrieved sequences were 87 nucleotides long and contained the CDR3 region. From the authors' description of their analysis: A unique productive TCR Vbeta nucleotide sequence was defined as a clonotype and was quantified by productive template frequency from ImmunoSEQ Analyzer V3.0. A threshold at the top 5th percentile of each frequency-ranked repertoire was used to define expanded clonotypes. Repertoire overlap was calculated as Chao-Jaccard with the R package fossil and was visualized by nonmetric multidimensional scaling with the R package MASS. Here the immuneACCESS table is served through TCRdb, limited to in-frame sequences with V and J called. Missing clones are a known gap in these copies; in checked studies unresolved V genes cover under half, and the rest lacks a known reason. V, J and clone size derive from that table, while D and trimming were established from the DNA sequence. This sample gives about 740 clones in total; about 40% of them show up just once. The top ten clones comprise around a quarter of the sample.

The TCR was taken from a human donor in good health. The V and J genes are TRBV4-1 and TRBJ2-5; no confident D gene assignment can be made. Sequenced input: bacteria-reactive CD4+ T cells grown in culture. The cell subset or site label for this specimen denotes: CFSE-low proliferating memory CD4 T cells sorted after in vitro stimulation with a heat-inactivated bacterium or M. tuberculosis lysate. The CDR3 reads as follows: CASSQETQYF. The DNA is as follows: TGTGCCAGCAGCCAAGAGACCCAGTACTTC.